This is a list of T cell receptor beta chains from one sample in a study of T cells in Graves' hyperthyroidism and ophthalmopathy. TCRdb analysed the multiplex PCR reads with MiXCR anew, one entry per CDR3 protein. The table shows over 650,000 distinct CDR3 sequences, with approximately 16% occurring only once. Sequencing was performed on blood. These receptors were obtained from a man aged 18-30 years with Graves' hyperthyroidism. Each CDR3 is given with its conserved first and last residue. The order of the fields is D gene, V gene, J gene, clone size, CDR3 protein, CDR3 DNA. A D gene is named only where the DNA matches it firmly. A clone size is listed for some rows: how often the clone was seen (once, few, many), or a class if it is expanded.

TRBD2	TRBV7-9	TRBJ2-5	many	CASSPTPREGLYF	TGTGCCAGCAGCCCTACCCCGCGGGAGGGATTGTACTTC
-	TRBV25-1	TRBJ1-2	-	CASTGDGGNYGYTF	TGTGCCAGCACCGGAGACGGGGGCAACTATGGCTACACCTTC
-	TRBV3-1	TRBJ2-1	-	CASSQLPGLGQFF	TGTGCCAGCAGCCAACTACCGGGACTGGGACAGTTCTTC
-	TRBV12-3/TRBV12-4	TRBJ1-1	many	CASSFGTRSMNTEAFF	TGTGCCAGCAGTTTTGGAACAAGAAGCATGAACACTGAAGCTTTCTTT
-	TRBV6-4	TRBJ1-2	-	CASRRVAVAGRYTF	TGTGCCAGCCGCCGGGTTGCGGTCGCAGGTCGCTACACCTTC
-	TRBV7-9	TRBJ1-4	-	CASSSRGDLNEKLFF	TGTGCCAGCAGCTCTAGAGGGGACCTTAATGAAAAACTGTTTTTT
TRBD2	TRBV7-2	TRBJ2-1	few	CASSLVRGLANYNEQFF	TGTGCCAGCAGCTTAGTCCGGGGACTAGCTAATTACAATGAGCAGTTCTTC
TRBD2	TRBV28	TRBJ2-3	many	CASSFEAGGDPSTDTQYF	TGTGCCAGCAGTTTTGAGGCGGGAGGGGATCCTAGCACAGATACGCAGTATTTT
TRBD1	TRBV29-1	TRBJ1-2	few	CSVWTGWNGYTF	TGCAGCGTTTGGACAGGGTGGAATGGCTACACCTTC
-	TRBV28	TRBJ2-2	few	CASRSRGPRYTGELFF	TGTGCCAGCAGAAGTAGGGGCCCGAGATATACCGGGGAGCTGTTTTTT
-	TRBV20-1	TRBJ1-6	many	CSARAGGDNSPLHF	TGCAGTGCTAGAGCGGGGGGAGATAATTCACCCCTCCACTTT
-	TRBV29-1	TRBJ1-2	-	CSVRPPNYGYTF	TGCAGCGTGAGGCCCCCTAACTATGGCTACACCTTC
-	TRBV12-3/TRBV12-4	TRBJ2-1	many	CASSWTDNEQFF	TGTGCCAGCAGCTGGACCGACAATGAGCAGTTCTTC
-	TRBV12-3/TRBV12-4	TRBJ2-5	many	CASMETSAETQYF	TGTGCCAGCATGGAAACTTCCGCCGAGACCCAGTACTTC
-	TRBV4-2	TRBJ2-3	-	CASRPEGLTDTQYF	TGTGCCAGCAGGCCGGAGGGCTTAACAGATACGCAGTATTTT
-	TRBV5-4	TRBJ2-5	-	CASSLELAGETQYF	TGTGCCAGCAGCTTGGAACTAGCAGGGGAGACCCAGTACTTC
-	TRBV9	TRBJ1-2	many	CASSVGGPANYGYTF	TGTGCCAGCAGCGTCGGGGGTCCTGCTAACTATGGCTACACCTTC
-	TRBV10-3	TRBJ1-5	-	CAISGGSGPQHF	TGTGCCATCAGTGGAGGGTCCGGGCCCCAGCATTTT
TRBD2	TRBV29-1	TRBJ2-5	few	CSVASGRGETQYF	TGCAGCGTCGCCAGCGGGAGAGGGGAGACCCAGTACTTC
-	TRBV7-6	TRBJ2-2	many	CASSAPGIGNGELFF	TGTGCCAGCAGCGCTCCCGGGATAGGGAACGGGGAGCTGTTTTTT
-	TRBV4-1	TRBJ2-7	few	CASSPARGSYEQYF	TGCGCCAGCAGCCCAGCCCGTGGGTCCTACGAGCAGTACTTC
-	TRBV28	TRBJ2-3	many	CASTGVSTDTQYF	TGTGCCAGCACGGGGGTTAGCACAGATACGCAGTATTTT
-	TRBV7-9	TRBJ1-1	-	CASSLDLGVTEAFF	TGTGCCAGCAGCTTAGATCTGGGAGTAACTGAAGCTTTCTTT
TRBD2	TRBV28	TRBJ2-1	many	CASSLVVAGYNEQFF	TGTGCCAGCAGTTTGGTAGTAGCGGGATACAATGAGCAGTTCTTC
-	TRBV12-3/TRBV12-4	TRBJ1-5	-	CASSLGRKSNQPQHF	TGTGCCAGCAGCTTGGGACGGAAAAGCAATCAGCCCCAGCATTTT
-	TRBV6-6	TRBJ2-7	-	CASTYSGNLGEQYF	TGTGCCAGCACTTACTCGGGTAACCTCGGCGAGCAGTACTTC
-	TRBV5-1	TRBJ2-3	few	CASSLSGVITDTQYF	TGCGCCAGCAGCTTGTCTGGGGTGATCACAGATACGCAGTATTTT
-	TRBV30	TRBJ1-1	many	CAWSVGVNTEAFF	TGTGCCTGGAGTGTCGGGGTGAACACTGAAGCTTTCTTT
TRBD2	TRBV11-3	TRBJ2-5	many	CASSPSGSSETQYF	TGTGCCAGCAGCCCTAGCGGGAGTTCGGAGACCCAGTACTTC
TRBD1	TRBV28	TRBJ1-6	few	CASSATGVGNSPLHF	TGTGCCAGCAGTGCTACAGGGGTTGGGAATTCACCCCTCCACTTT
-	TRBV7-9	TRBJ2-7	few	CASSFLLGGGEQYF	TGTGCCAGCAGCTTTTTGCTCGGGGGAGGCGAGCAGTACTTC
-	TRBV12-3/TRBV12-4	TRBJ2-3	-	CASSSPSSGVGTDTQYF	TGTGCCAGCAGTTCCCCCTCCTCAGGGGTTGGCACAGATACGCAGTATTTT
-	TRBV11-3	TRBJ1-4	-	CASSKLGDFNEKLFF	TGTGCCAGCTCGAAGCTCGGGGACTTTAATGAAAAACTGTTTTTT
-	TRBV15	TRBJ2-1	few	CATSSLRDGLKQFF	TGTGCCACCAGCTCACTCCGGGATGGCTTGAAGCAGTTCTTC
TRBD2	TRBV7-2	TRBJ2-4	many	CASSLALTSGGHIQYF	TGTGCCAGCAGCTTAGCGCTGACTAGCGGTGGACACATTCAGTACTTC